The rows below give T cell receptor beta chains drawn from one sample of a study of T cells in Graves' hyperthyroidism and ophthalmopathy. From the multiplex PCR reads, TCRdb called clonotypes with MiXCR, one entry per CDR3 protein. The sample includes approximately 410,000 distinct CDR3 sequences, around 13% of them seen just once. The sample consisted of blood. The source is a young woman with Graves' hyperthyroidism. Both conserved end residues are trimmed from each CDR3. A D gene is named only where the DNA matches it firmly.

>.|TRBV20-1|TRBJ2-7
SASRTGAEQY
>TRBD2|TRBV2|TRBJ2-1
ASTLARLAGGPRYNEQF
>.|TRBV5-1|TRBJ1-5
ASSLEGVGGNQPQH
>.|TRBV19|TRBJ2-1
ASSMGWPTSNEQF
>TRBD1|TRBV5-4|TRBJ2-3
ASSTTPGTGGTDTQY
>TRBD1|TRBV6-4|TRBJ2-3
ASSEGVGQGTDTQY
>.|TRBV20-1|TRBJ2-2
SARDRQNTGELF
>TRBD1|TRBV19|TRBJ1-2
ASSIERGRFHGYT
>TRBD2|TRBV3-1|TRBJ2-3
ASSQGGLAGEY
>TRBD2|TRBV12-3/TRBV12-4|TRBJ2-3
ASRARLAGGENTQY
>.|TRBV12-3/TRBV12-4|TRBJ1-2
ASSLVGSNYGYT
>.|TRBV28|TRBJ1-5
ASSFPLQGGNQPQH
>.|TRBV12-3/TRBV12-4|TRBJ1-2
ASTFGSGLIRYGYT
>TRBD1|TRBV2|TRBJ1-5
ASSPGQGLDNQPQH
>TRBD2|TRBV19|TRBJ2-1
ASSTLAGEGNEQF
>TRBD2|TRBV2|TRBJ2-7
ASRGLAGPLEQY
>TRBD2|TRBV11-2|TRBJ2-5
ASSLETSGSQETQY
>.|TRBV6-1|TRBJ2-1
ASSFEASPHNEQF
>.|TRBV20-1|TRBJ2-5
SARGRQETQY
>TRBD2|TRBV7-8|TRBJ2-1
ASSQYSGTYNEQF
>.|TRBV7-8|TRBJ2-2
ASSLAITGELF
>.|TRBV7-3|TRBJ2-3
ASSLGLGLRADTQY
>TRBD1|TRBV7-3|TRBJ2-5
ASSLTGSETQY
>TRBD1|TRBV11-2|TRBJ1-1
ASSLLNRGDTEAF
>.|TRBV30|TRBJ1-4
AWSARRGNEKLF
>.|TRBV7-9|TRBJ1-1
ASSFLNWGDNEGNTEAF
>.|TRBV12-3/TRBV12-4|TRBJ1-5
ASSLSSLDQPQH
>TRBD1|TRBV15|TRBJ2-3
ATSSPPGQGSDTQY
>.|TRBV18|TRBJ2-3
ASSPVLSVTTADTQY
>TRBD1|TRBV7-9|TRBJ1-5
ASSGTDSNQPQH
>.|TRBV2|TRBJ2-7
ASARILNYEQY
>.|TRBV28|TRBJ1-2
ASSTFIYGYT
>TRBD2|TRBV5-1|TRBJ2-7
ASRPGLAKYEQY
>.|TRBV19|TRBJ2-1
ASNQVGNEQF
>TRBD2|TRBV20-1|TRBJ2-4
SASNGRSKNIQY
>.|TRBV30|TRBJ1-1
AWSRKGVPEAF
>.|TRBV28|TRBJ1-2
ASSLWGATGYGYT
>TRBD2|TRBV28|TRBJ2-1
ASSSATSGGAYNEQF
>.|TRBV28|TRBJ2-5
ASSSHRLGRETQY
>TRBD1|TRBV6-6|TRBJ2-1
ASSYSGTGVPSSYNEQF
>.|TRBV30|TRBJ1-1
AWSVGVWVTEAF
>.|TRBV15|TRBJ2-1
ATSRDPPPVYNEQF
>.|TRBV3-1|TRBJ2-7
ASSPRLGEQY
>.|TRBV5-8|TRBJ1-2
ASSYYRDGYT
>.|TRBV2|TRBJ2-3
ASAWTTDTQY